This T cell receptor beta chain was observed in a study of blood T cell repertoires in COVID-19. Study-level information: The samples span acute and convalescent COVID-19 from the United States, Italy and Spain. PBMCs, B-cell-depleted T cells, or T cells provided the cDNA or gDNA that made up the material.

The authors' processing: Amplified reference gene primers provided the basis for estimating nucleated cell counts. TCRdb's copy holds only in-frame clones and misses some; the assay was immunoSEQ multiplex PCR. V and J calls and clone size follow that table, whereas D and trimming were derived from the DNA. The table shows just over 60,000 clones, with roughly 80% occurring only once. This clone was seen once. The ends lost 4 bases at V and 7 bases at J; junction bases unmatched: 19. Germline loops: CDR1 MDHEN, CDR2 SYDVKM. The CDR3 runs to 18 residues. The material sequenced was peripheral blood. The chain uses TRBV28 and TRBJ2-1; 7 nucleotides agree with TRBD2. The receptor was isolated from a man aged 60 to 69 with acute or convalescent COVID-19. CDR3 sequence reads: CASSYTPSGMGSLNEQFF. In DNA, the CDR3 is TGTGCCAGCAGTTACACTCCTAGCGGAATGGGATCCCTTAATGAGCAGTTCTTC.